This TCR beta chain was captured by sequencing in a study of T-cell reconstitution after alpha-beta-depleted transplantation in children. Researchers prepared the TCRbeta library using unique molecular identifiers, the study reports. TCRdb ran MiXCR on the PCR reads and lists one entry per CDR3 protein. This sample has 400,000 to 500,000 distinct CDR3 sequences; about a tenth occur once, and the top ten carry roughly 5.1%. CDR1 is SGHDT and CDR2 is YYEEEE in the germline V gene. Deletions cut 4 bases from V and 2 bases from J, with 11 bases between. The CDR3 has 14 residues. Many counts were recorded for this clonotype.

The clonotype originates from a human donor who donated a stem cell graft to a child with acute myeloid leukemia. The chain uses TRBV5-6 and TRBJ2-3; maybe TRBD2 (6 bases). Sequences were derived from PBMCs from the stem cell graft donor, sampled from the stem cell graft. The CDR3 DNA is TGTGCCAGCAGCCCTAGCGACTCCACAGATACGCAGTATTTT. Translation gives CASSPSDSTDTQYF.